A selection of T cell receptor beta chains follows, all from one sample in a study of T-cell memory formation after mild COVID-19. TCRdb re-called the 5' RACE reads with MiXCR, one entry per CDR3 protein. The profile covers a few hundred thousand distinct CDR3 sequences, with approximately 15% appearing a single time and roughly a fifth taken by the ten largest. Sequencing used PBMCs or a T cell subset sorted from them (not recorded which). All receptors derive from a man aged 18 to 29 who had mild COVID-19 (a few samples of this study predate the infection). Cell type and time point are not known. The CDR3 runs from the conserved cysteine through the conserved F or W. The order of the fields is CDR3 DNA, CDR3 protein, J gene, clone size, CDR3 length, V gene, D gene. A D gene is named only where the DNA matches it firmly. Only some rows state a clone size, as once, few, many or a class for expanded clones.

DNA: TGTGCCAGCAGTTTTCCGGGACTTACTAATTCACCCCTCCACTTT
CDR3: CASSFPGLTNSPLHF
J: TRBJ1-6
size: many
length: 15
V: TRBV28
D: NA

DNA: TGTGCCAGCTCACCAATTCGCGGGGGGACCACAGATACGCAGTATTTT
CDR3: CASSPIRGGTTDTQYF
J: TRBJ2-3
size: few
length: 16
V: TRBV18
D: TRBD2

DNA: TGTGCCAGCAGCTGGGGCGGGGGAGGGATCCAAGAGACCCAGTACTTC
CDR3: CASSWGGGGIQETQYF
J: TRBJ2-5
size: NA
length: 16
V: TRBV7-2
D: TRBD2

DNA: TGTGCCAGCAGCCAAGATGGGGAGACGGGGTACAATGAGCAGTTCTTC
CDR3: CASSQDGETGYNEQFF
J: TRBJ2-1
size: many
length: 16
V: TRBV4-2
D: NA

DNA: TGTGCCAGCAGTTCTGGGCCTCAGGAGCAGTACTTC
CDR3: CASSSGPQEQYF
J: TRBJ2-7
size: NA
length: 12
V: TRBV6-6
D: NA

DNA: TGTGCCAGCAGCGTCAGAGGGCCTCGATCAGATACGCAGTATTTT
CDR3: CASSVRGPRSDTQYF
J: TRBJ2-3
size: many
length: 15
V: TRBV9
D: NA

DNA: TGTGCCAGCAGCCTCGGACAGGGTCTGAATGAAAAACTGTTTTTT
CDR3: CASSLGQGLNEKLFF
J: TRBJ1-4
size: NA
length: 15
V: TRBV7-9
D: TRBD1

DNA: TGCGCCAGCAGCATTCAACCGGGTCGACAGGATGAGCAGTTCTTC
CDR3: CASSIQPGRQDEQFF
J: TRBJ2-1
size: few
length: 15
V: TRBV5-1
D: NA

DNA: TGTGCCAGCAAGGATGGCGGGCGGTTTCTGGATGGCTACACCTTC
CDR3: CASKDGGRFLDGYTF
J: TRBJ1-2
size: few
length: 15
V: TRBV12-3/TRBV12-4
D: NA

DNA: TGTGCCAGCGGGGGGCTCGGGCCGGTCTATAATTCACCCCTCCACTTT
CDR3: CASGGLGPVYNSPLHF
J: TRBJ1-6
size: NA
length: 16
V: TRBV27
D: NA

DNA: TGCGCCAGCAGCCAAGATCTCGGTCAGGGACTGGTGTTGTTTTTT
CDR3: CASSQDLGQGLVLFF
J: TRBJ1-4
size: few
length: 15
V: TRBV4-3
D: NA

DNA: TGTGCCAGCAGCTTCGGGGGTAATGAAAAACTGTTTTTT
CDR3: CASSFGGNEKLFF
J: TRBJ1-4
size: NA
length: 13
V: TRBV7-9
D: NA

DNA: TGTGCCAGCAGCGTAGAAGGGGAAGGCACCGGGGAGCTGTTTTTT
CDR3: CASSVEGEGTGELFF
J: TRBJ2-2
size: many
length: 15
V: TRBV9
D: NA

DNA: TGTGCCAGCAGCCCAGTAGCGAACACCGGGGAGCTGTTTTTT
CDR3: CASSPVANTGELFF
J: TRBJ2-2
size: many
length: 14
V: TRBV7-2
D: NA

DNA: TGTGCCAGTAGCCCATCCGGGGCCACAGATACGCAGTATTTT
CDR3: CASSPSGATDTQYF
J: TRBJ2-3
size: NA
length: 14
V: TRBV19
D: NA

DNA: TGTGCCAGCAGCTCAGGAACAGGGGATTACTATGGCTACACCTTC
CDR3: CASSSGTGDYYGYTF
J: TRBJ1-2
size: NA
length: 15
V: TRBV7-9
D: TRBD1

DNA: TGTGCCAGCAGTCGGGGACAGCCTAATGAAAAACTGTTTTTT
CDR3: CASSRGQPNEKLFF
J: TRBJ1-4
size: NA
length: 14
V: TRBV6-5
D: TRBD1

DNA: TGCGCCAGCAAGTTGGAGGGGGTATCCTACAATGAGCAGTTCTTC
CDR3: CASKLEGVSYNEQFF
J: TRBJ2-1
size: few
length: 15
V: TRBV5-1
D: NA

DNA: TGTGCCAGCAGTCCCAGCGGGGGCCACTCCTACAATGAGCAGTTCTTC
CDR3: CASSPSGGHSYNEQFF
J: TRBJ2-1
size: NA
length: 16
V: TRBV6-2/TRBV6-3
D: TRBD2

DNA: TGTGCCAGCAGCCCTCGGGACAGGGCTGGGGAGCAGTTCTTC
CDR3: CASSPRDRAGEQFF
J: TRBJ2-1
size: few
length: 14
V: TRBV11-1
D: TRBD1

DNA: TGCAGTGCTAGACCCAGGGCGAAGGATGGCTACACCTTC
CDR3: CSARPRAKDGYTF
J: TRBJ1-2
size: few
length: 13
V: TRBV20-1
D: NA

DNA: TGCGCCAGCAGCTTTTACACCACCTATGGCTACACCTTC
CDR3: CASSFYTTYGYTF
J: TRBJ1-2
size: few
length: 13
V: TRBV5-1
D: NA

DNA: TGCGCCAGCAGCCAAGATCCCGGGACAGAGAACACCGGGGAGCTGTTTTTT
CDR3: CASSQDPGTENTGELFF
J: TRBJ2-2
size: few
length: 17
V: TRBV4-3
D: TRBD1

DNA: TGTGCCTGGAGTCTTACAGGGGGCAAAAACATTCAGTACTTC
CDR3: CAWSLTGGKNIQYF
J: TRBJ2-4
size: NA
length: 14
V: TRBV30
D: TRBD1

DNA: TGTGCCAGCAGCTTAGGCGGGGCGGGTTTGGAGACCCAGTACTTC
CDR3: CASSLGGAGLETQYF
J: TRBJ2-5
size: NA
length: 15
V: TRBV7-8
D: NA

DNA: TGCAGTGCTAGTATAGGGGTTGGTGGCTACACCTTC
CDR3: CSASIGVGGYTF
J: TRBJ1-2
size: once
length: 12
V: TRBV20-1
D: NA

DNA: TGCGCCAGCAGCCAAGGAAGGGGGCTCGGAGATACGCAGTATTTT
CDR3: CASSQGRGLGDTQYF
J: TRBJ2-3
size: NA
length: 15
V: TRBV4-3
D: TRBD1

DNA: TGTGCCAGCAGCCAAGATTGGGCAGGAAACACCATATATTTT
CDR3: CASSQDWAGNTIYF
J: TRBJ1-3
size: few
length: 14
V: TRBV4-2
D: NA

DNA: TGTGCCAGCAGCGTGAACTACGTACTTGCCTACAATGAGCAGTTCTTC
CDR3: CASSVNYVLAYNEQFF
J: TRBJ2-1
size: few
length: 16
V: TRBV7-9
D: NA

DNA: TGCAGCGTTGAAGATGGTGGGAAGGGATATGGCTACACCTTC
CDR3: CSVEDGGKGYGYTF
J: TRBJ1-2
size: NA
length: 14
V: TRBV29-1
D: NA

DNA: TGTGCCAGCAGCTTAGCGCGGACTGGAGGCACAGATACGCAGTATTTT
CDR3: CASSLARTGGTDTQYF
J: TRBJ2-3
size: NA
length: 16
V: TRBV7-9
D: NA

DNA: TGTGCCAGCAGTTTATTCCGAAACTATGGCTACACCTTC
CDR3: CASSLFRNYGYTF
J: TRBJ1-2
size: NA
length: 13
V: TRBV12-3/TRBV12-4
D: NA

DNA: TGTGCCAGCAGACATAGGGAAACCGGGGAGCTGTTTTTT
CDR3: CASRHRETGELFF
J: TRBJ2-2
size: NA
length: 13
V: TRBV6-6
D: NA

DNA: TGTGCCACCAGCCGCCGCGGGACAGATCAGCCCCAGCATTTT
CDR3: CATSRRGTDQPQHF
J: TRBJ1-5
size: few
length: 14
V: TRBV15
D: TRBD1

DNA: TGTGCCAGCAGTTTAGACGGACCTAACTATGGCTACACCTTC
CDR3: CASSLDGPNYGYTF
J: TRBJ1-2
size: NA
length: 14
V: TRBV6-6
D: NA

DNA: TGTGCCAGCAGCGCGGATAACTATGGCTACACCTTC
CDR3: CASSADNYGYTF
J: TRBJ1-2
size: few
length: 12
V: TRBV5-6
D: NA

DNA: TGCGCCAGCAGCTTGGCCTTGGGGGACCAGTACTTC
CDR3: CASSLALGDQYF
J: TRBJ2-5
size: NA
length: 12
V: TRBV5-1
D: NA

DNA: TGTGCCAGCAGTTACTCGCCCAGCGGGGGCCCCCATGAGCAGTTCTTC
CDR3: CASSYSPSGGPHEQFF
J: TRBJ2-1
size: few
length: 16
V: TRBV6-5
D: TRBD2

DNA: TGTGCCAGCAGTTTACTTTTGGACAGGGTATACTCACCCCTCCACTTT
CDR3: CASSLLLDRVYSPLHF
J: TRBJ1-6
size: many
length: 16
V: TRBV12-3/TRBV12-4
D: TRBD1

DNA: TGCAGTGCTAGAGATGATAGCGGGGGTTCGGAGCAGTTCTTC
CDR3: CSARDDSGGSEQFF
J: TRBJ2-1
size: few
length: 14
V: TRBV20-1
D: TRBD2

DNA: TGCGCCGGGCTAGCGGGCACCGGGGAGCTGTTTTTT
CDR3: CAGLAGTGELFF
J: TRBJ2-2
size: NA
length: 12
V: TRBV4-1
D: TRBD2

DNA: TGCGCCAGCAGCCCCGGCGGGATGGGGCAGAACACCGGGGAGCTGTTTTTT
CDR3: CASSPGGMGQNTGELFF
J: TRBJ2-2
size: few
length: 17
V: TRBV5-1
D: NA

DNA: TGTGCCAGCAGTTTAGCTTTCCGGGGGGACGAGCAGTACTTC
CDR3: CASSLAFRGDEQYF
J: TRBJ2-7
size: many
length: 14
V: TRBV12-3/TRBV12-4
D: TRBD2

DNA: TGTGCCACCAGCAGTCTGAACACTGAAGCTTTCTTT
CDR3: CATSSLNTEAFF
J: TRBJ1-1
size: NA
length: 12
V: TRBV15
D: NA

DNA: TGTGCCAGCAGAGAGTGGGCAGGGTCGACAGGGGGCAGCTATGGCTACACCTTC
CDR3: CASREWAGSTGGSYGYTF
J: TRBJ1-2
size: few
length: 18
V: TRBV6-6
D: TRBD1

DNA: TGTGCCAGCAGCGTAGACGGCCGGTTAGGGAAGGATACGCAGTATTTT
CDR3: CASSVDGRLGKDTQYF
J: TRBJ2-3
size: NA
length: 16
V: TRBV9
D: NA

DNA: TGCGCCAGCAGCTCCGGGACTAGCGCTCACGAGCAGTACTTC
CDR3: CASSSGTSAHEQYF
J: TRBJ2-7
size: NA
length: 14
V: TRBV5-1
D: TRBD2

DNA: TGCAGTGCTAGAGTAGGGGGAGGAAACACCATATATTTT
CDR3: CSARVGGGNTIYF
J: TRBJ1-3
size: NA
length: 13
V: TRBV20-1
D: NA

DNA: TGTGCCAGCAGCTTAAGCCCCCGCCCCTACAATGAGCAGTTCTTC
CDR3: CASSLSPRPYNEQFF
J: TRBJ2-1
size: NA
length: 15
V: TRBV7-3
D: NA

DNA: TGCAGCGTTGAAAGGCTAGCGGGATCCGAGCAGTTCTTC
CDR3: CSVERLAGSEQFF
J: TRBJ2-1
size: few
length: 13
V: TRBV29-1
D: TRBD2

DNA: TGTGCCAGCAGCCGGGGGGCAGGGCTGGACTATGGCTACACCTTC
CDR3: CASSRGAGLDYGYTF
J: TRBJ1-2
size: NA
length: 15
V: TRBV7-9
D: NA

DNA: TGCGCCAGCAGCTTGGGTCCAGGGATGGCCTACGAGCAGTACTTC
CDR3: CASSLGPGMAYEQYF
J: TRBJ2-7
size: many
length: 15
V: TRBV5-1
D: NA

DNA: TGTGCCAGCAGTTTACGGGGTAGTAGCAATGAGCAGTTCTTC
CDR3: CASSLRGSSNEQFF
J: TRBJ2-1
size: NA
length: 14
V: TRBV12-3/TRBV12-4
D: NA

DNA: TGTGCCAGCAGCCCGAGGCCAGACGGGTCCGAGCAGTACTTC
CDR3: CASSPRPDGSEQYF
J: TRBJ2-7
size: NA
length: 14
V: TRBV7-2
D: NA